This TCR beta chain originates from a study of T cell responses to AZD1222 COVID-19 vaccine. About this clone itself: Its antigen is currently unknown.

Assay used: immunoSEQ multiplex PCR; TCRdb lists only in-frame clones, some missing. The data hold approximately 180,000 clones, with over 85% observed a single time. CDR3 size: 15 residues. Losses at the gene ends were 11 bases for V and 4 bases for J; bases not matched to a gene: 16. CDR1 and CDR2 (germline): LNHDA, SQIVND (reference sequence). General study findings and limits: With dominance at 160-218 and 743-854, vaccine-associated CD4 TCRs spanned spike. There were mostly white British donors and more females than males, and clonal diversity was possibly underestimated.

The material was peripheral blood, obtained 28 days after the second dose of the MenACWY control vaccine. This sequence was found in an adult who received the MenACWY meningococcal vaccine as a control. V is TRBV19 and J is TRBJ1-1; 7 positions match TRBD1. DNA for the CDR3: TGTGCCGCGGGGGACAGATTGTGGAGGTCCACTGAAGCTTTCTTT. Protein product: CAAGDRLWRSTEAFF.